The present entry profiles one T cell receptor beta chain with its context. What antigen it recognizes has not been identified. Base-call qualities are not available, and no considerably larger clone is one nucleotide away. This entry belongs to a study of OX40 agonist ivuxolimab in advanced cancers. Context from the whole study: Ivuxolimab, which targeted the costimulatory receptor OX40 (CD134), was an agonistic, fully human IgG2 monoclonal antibody. Prior anti-PD-1, anti-PD-L1 or anti-CTLA-4 therapy was permitted, and less than 45% of dose-escalation patients had received checkpoint inhibitors. Partial responses were achieved by three dose-escalation patients, of whom one had hepatocellular carcinoma and two had cutaneous melanoma. The paper describes the monotherapy dose-escalation part (N ≈ 52 patients) of the phase I trial of ivuxolimab. In the dose-escalation cohort, around four fifths of patients were male, and the mean age was roughly 60 years with a range of roughly 23 to 79. The point of sequencing TCRbeta in the periphery was to test whether ivuxolimab changed TCR sequence diversity and drove clonal T-cell expansion. Of the roughly 52 dose-escalation patients, hepatocellular carcinoma was present in around 20, melanoma in around 15, renal cell carcinoma in 9 and head and neck cancer in 9. Intravenous ivuxolimab was administered to patients every 2 weeks at six dose levels: 0.01, 0.1, 0.3, 1.5, 3 and 10 mg/kg.

The CDR3 starts with the cysteine, ends with the phenylalanine, and has 15 residues. The entry retains the CDR3 DNA only, 45 bases that are in frame from base 1. Per the germline V gene, SGHDT is the CDR1 and YYEEEE is the CDR2. Trimming leaves V shorter by 4 bases and J shorter by 5 bases, with the junction holding 11 bases beyond the gene matches. The trial excluded patients who had a history of autoimmune disease or were on systemic immunosuppression. Peripheral blood for TCR sequencing was collected from all dose cohorts at baseline, on cycle 4 day 1, and on cycle 7 day 1. Samples were obtained from an open-label, multicenter, first-in-human phase I dose-escalation trial of ivuxolimab. Adults with locally advanced or metastatic melanoma, renal cell carcinoma, hepatocellular carcinoma or head and neck squamous cell carcinoma were enrolled in the trial. Before TCR sequencing, CD4+ T cells and CD8+ T cells from peripheral blood were sorted into separate populations.

Summary of the overall study and its limitations: Low levels of normalized T-cell clonal expansion were also seen in some nonresponding patients. After ivuxolimab, CD8+ T cells had more expanded clones than CD4+ T cells on average. Which antigens the clonally expanded peripheral T cells were specific for was not determined. At doses of 0.1 to 3.0 mg/kg, clonal expansion of both CD4+ and CD8+ blood T cells was observed from baseline to week 6. In partial responders in the 0.1-3.0 mg/kg groups, normalized peripheral clonal expansion was found to be among the lowest, especially among CD8+ T cells.

To sequence the TCRbeta CDR3 region, genomic DNA was isolated from the sorted cells. The immunoSEQ Assay was used for sequencing of TCRbeta CDR3 regions. TCRdb provides this immuneACCESS table in a form limited to in-frame rearrangements. Some clones are lacking; in checked studies, under half of them reflect an unresolved V gene, and why the rest are absent is not known. The sample contains 74,000 or so clones, more than 70% of them found a single time. Of the sample, roughly 2.3% is held by the ten largest clones. This TCR was recovered from an adult with an advanced solid tumor such as melanoma, head and neck, liver or kidney cancer. Sequencing used CD4+ or CD8+ T cells sorted from blood, obtained in a trial of the OX40 agonist ivuxolimab. The V and J segments used are TRBV5-6 and TRBJ2-5; a stretch of 7 junction bases matches TRBD1. The bases read TGTGCCAGCAGCGTATCTAGGGGGCTTTGGGAGACCCAGTACTTC. This gives the protein CASSVSRGLWETQYF.